The 29 T cell receptor beta chains below were found in one sample sequenced in a study of blood T cell repertoires in COVID-19. Here immunoSEQ multiplex PCR was the method, and the copy in TCRdb shows in-frame clones only, minus some. The sample records some 250,000 clones, roughly 80% being singletons. Sequenced sample: peripheral blood. These receptors were collected from a woman aged 55-70 years with active or convalescent COVID-19.

This clone was observed a handful of times. The chain employs TRBV7-7 and TRBJ1-2; D is undetermined. V lost 0 bases and J lost 4, with 9 bases in between. Germline loops: CDR1 SSHAT, CDR2 FNYEAQ (reference sequence). The CDR3 consists of 14 residues. The CDR3 DNA sequence: TGTGCCAGCAGCTTAGCGCCGGTTTCCTATGGCTACACCTTC. Protein sequence: CASSLAPVSYGYTF.

The rearrangement uses TRBV18 and TRBJ1-1; D is ambiguous. The germline V gene has CDR1 KGHSH and CDR2 LQKENI. The CDR3 contains 13 residues. Trimming took off 5 bases at V and 5 bases at J, with 12 bases between the two ends. The CDR3 nucleotides are TGTGCCAGCTCAATGATTTTAGAGACTGAAGCTTTCTTT. Translated: CASSMILETEAFF.

V usage is TRBV5-1 and J usage is TRBJ1-2; no reliable D call. Germline CDR1 is SGHRS and CDR2 is YFSETQ. The ends were cut back, 2 bases at V and 8 bases at J, with 10 bases in the middle. The CDR3 is 12 residues long. The CDR3 is CASSFGVEGYTF. CDR3 DNA: TGCGCCAGCAGCTTCGGGGTTGAAGGCTACACCTTC.

Points on this clone: One junction end does not reproduce the germline sequence, and a read error may be involved. The J gene is TRBJ2-7, the V gene TRBV7-9; tentative D call: TRBD2 (6 bases). CDR3 size: 9 residues. The germline gives CDR1 SEHNR, CDR2 FQNEAQ (reference sequence). The CDR3 sequence is CASGEAQRF. The CDR3 DNA reads TGTGCCAGCGGGGAGGCGCAAAGATTC.

V and J are TRBV19 and TRBJ2-7, with no clear D. Germline V lookup: CDR1 LNHDA, CDR2 SQIVND (reference sequence). The V end was cut by 2 bases, the J end by 1 base, with 15 bases between. The CDR3 is made up of 16 amino acids. CDR3 bases: TGTGCCAGTAGTATATATGGTTCGGGTATATCCTACGAGCAGTACTTC. This encodes CASSIYGSGISYEQYF.

The chain carries TRBV9 and TRBJ1-3, with TRBD1 matching 8 bases. This CDR3 is 16 amino acids long. J was trimmed by 2 bases and V by 0 bases; bases with no gene match: 4. The germline V gene has CDR1 SGDLS and CDR2 YYNGEE. The DNA of the CDR3 is TGTGCCAGCAGCGTAGGGGGACAGGTTACTGGAAACACCATATATTTT. This sequence encodes CASSVGGQVTGNTIYF.

This chain links TRBV9 with TRBJ2-1; TRBD1 aligns across 12 bases. V shed 4 bases, J shed 13 bases, and the junction held 9 bases outside the gene matches. This CDR3 contains 14 residues. Per germline, CDR1 SGDLS and CDR2 YYNGEE. The CDR3 DNA reads as TGTGCCAGCAGCCGAACGGGACAGGGGGCATCTCAGTTCTTC. Translation gives CASSRTGQGASQFF.

This chain joins TRBV6-5 and TRBJ2-2; TRBD1 matches at 12 bases. Germline CDR1 reads MNHEY; CDR2 reads SVGAGI. V shed 6 bases and J 5 bases; nucleotides not matched to a gene: 4. The CDR3 has 15 residues. CDR3 loop: CASRGDRGRTGELFF. The CDR3 DNA sequence: TGTGCCAGCAGGGGGGACAGGGGGCGGACCGGGGAGCTGTTTTTT.

This chain links TRBV7-6 with TRBJ2-2; 9 bases align to TRBD1. From germline, CDR1 is SGHVS and CDR2 FNYEAQ. V lost 5 bases and J lost 0; bases outside the gene matches: 4. CDR3 length: 16 amino acids. CDR3 sequence: CASSRRQGANTGELFF. The CDR3 DNA sequence: TGTGCCAGCAGCCGACGACAGGGGGCGAACACCGGGGAGCTGTTTTTT.

This rearrangement joins TRBV19 to TRBJ1-5; 8 bases align to TRBD1. The CDR3 runs 15 residues. Germline assignment: CDR1 LNHDA and CDR2 SQIVND (reference sequence). J was trimmed by 5 bases and V by 2 bases; bases with no gene match: 5. The CDR3 nucleotides read TGTGCCAGTAGTATAAGGACAGGGCTTCATCAGCCCCAGCATTTT. This sequence encodes CASSIRTGLHQPQHF.

This clone was counted between two and nine times. The chain couples TRBV2 to TRBJ1-2; TRBD1 matches at 8 bases. The length of the CDR3 is 13 residues. The germline gives CDR1 SNHLY, CDR2 FYNNEI. Trimming took 9 bases from V and 0 from J; bases not matched to a gene: 3. The CDR3 bases are TGTGCCAGAAGGACAGGGTCTAACTATGGCTACACCTTC. This gives the protein CARRTGSNYGYTF.

V is TRBV6-6 and J is TRBJ1-6; TRBD1 aligns across 7 bases. The junction had 10 bases not matched to a gene; V was cut back by 7 bases and J by 10 bases. The CDR3 is made up of 14 amino acids. In germline, CDR1 is MNHNY, CDR2 SVGAGI (reference sequence). As DNA, the CDR3 is TGTGCCAGCATAAGAGAAAGGGGGCAGTCACCCCTCCACTTT. Protein: CASIRERGQSPLHF.

The V gene is TRBV2, the J gene TRBJ2-2; 9 positions agree with TRBD1. The V gene end was trimmed by 5 bases and the J gene end by 5 bases; junction bases not matched to a gene: 6. Germline V gene data show CDR1 as SNHLY and CDR2 as FYNNEI. This CDR3 spans 15 amino acids. In nucleotides, the CDR3 is TGTGCCAGCAGTAGGACAGGGGTCGGGACCGGGGAGCTGTTTTTT. Protein product: CASSRTGVGTGELFF.

V and J are TRBV29-1 and TRBJ2-1; 12 nucleotides align to TRBD1. Unmatched junction bases numbered 8, after V lost 7 bases and J lost 7 bases. CDR3 size: 14 residues. In germline, CDR1 is SQVTM, CDR2 ANQGSEA. Here the CDR3 DNA reads TGCAGCGCCCGGGACAGGGGGCAGGAGAATGAGCAGTTCTTC. Its translation: CSARDRGQENEQFF.

The CDR3 DNA reads TGTGCCAGCAGCCTCTTCGAGCGGGGGGGCCAAGAGACCCAGTACTTC. Protein product: CASSLFERGGQETQYF. The chain is built from TRBV2 and TRBJ2-5; 10 bases align to TRBD2. The V gene end was trimmed by 6 bases and the J gene end by 1 base; junction bases not matched to a gene: 8. The CDR3 runs to 16 residues. From germline, CDR1 is SNHLY and CDR2 FYNNEI.

This chain's CDR3 is CASSPLAGGIGEQFF. The CDR3 nucleotides read TGTGCCAGCAGCCCCCTAGCGGGGGGTATCGGTGAGCAGTTCTTC. The genes are TRBV7-8 and TRBJ2-1, with 11 bases lining up with TRBD2. There are 15 residues in the CDR3. The germline gives CDR1 SGHVS, CDR2 FQNEAQ. The ends lost 5 bases at V and 9 bases at J; junction bases unmatched: 9. Together with reference TRBV7-8 and TRBJ2-1, the CDR3 gives the full variable domain: GAGVSQSPRYKVAKRGQDVALRCDPISGHVSLFWYQQALGQGPEFLTYFQNEAQLDKSGLPSDRFFAERPEGSVSTLKIQRTQQEDSAVYLCASSPLAGGIGEQFFGPGTRLTVL.

CDR3 DNA: TGTGCCAGCAGAAGAGGGACAGATAGCAATCAGCCCCAGCATTTT. Translating gives CASRRGTDSNQPQHF. The chain carries TRBV6-5 and TRBJ1-5, with 7 bases that match TRBD1. Trimming removed 6 bases from V and 0 bases from J; junction bases left unmatched: 5. The CDR3 contains 15 residues. Germline-derived CDR1 and CDR2 are MNHEY and SVGAGI.

DNA for the CDR3: TGTGCCAGCGCCAGCTTCCGGTGGCCCCCCCGAGGCGATGAGCAGTTCTTC. It encodes CASASFRWPPRGDEQFF. This chain connects TRBV11-2 to TRBJ2-1; D unresolved. V was clipped by 8 bases and J by 8 bases, with 28 bases between them. CDR1 is SGHAT and CDR2 is FQNNGV in the germline V gene. The CDR3 is 17 residues long.

The rearrangement uses TRBV7-3 and TRBJ1-1, with D possibly matching TRBD1 (5 bases). V lost 2 bases to trimming and J lost 10 bases, with 17 bases between them. The length of the CDR3 is 14 residues. Germline CDR1 SGHTA, CDR2 FQGTGA. The CDR3 loop is CASSLEPGLSGAFF. Written as DNA, the CDR3 is TGTGCCAGCAGCTTAGAACCGGGACTTTCTGGAGCTTTCTTT.

This chain links TRBV19 with TRBJ1-1; unclear D gene. Germline V gives CDR1 LNHDA, CDR2 SQIVND (reference sequence). The CDR3 is made up of 14 amino acids. Trimming took off 5 bases at V and 5 bases at J, with 15 bases between the two ends. The CDR3 nucleotides are TGTGCCAGTAGTCTTTTAACTGGAGGGACTGAAGCTTTCTTT. This gives the protein CASSLLTGGTEAFF.

This clone was seen only a few times. The rearrangement links TRBV11-2 to TRBJ1-2; 7 bases are shared with TRBD1. Trimming took 6 bases from V and 1 from J; bases not matched to a gene: 5. The V gene's germline CDR1 is SGHAT and CDR2 FQNNGV. This CDR3 contains 14 residues. The CDR3 bases are TGTGCCAGCAGGCCGGGACAGAATAACTATGGCTACACCTTC. Its protein is CASRPGQNNYGYTF.

This clone was picked up one time. The chain recombines TRBV7-9 with TRBJ1-2; perhaps TRBD1 as D (6 bases). V was cut by 5 bases and J by 2 bases, with 9 bases left in between. CDR3 length equals 13 residues. Looked up from germline, CDR1 is SEHNR and CDR2 is FQNEAQ (reference sequence). CDR3 protein: CASSPGTNYGYTF. CDR3 sequence (DNA): TGTGCCAGCAGCCCCGGGACAAACTATGGCTACACCTTC.

The chain links TRBV4-1 to TRBJ1-2; weak D call: TRBD1 (5 bases). The V end was cut by 0 bases, the J end by 0 bases, with 5 bases between. This CDR3 region has 14 residues. Germline-derived CDR1 and CDR2 are MGHRA and YSYEKL. In DNA form, the CDR3 reads TGCGCCAGCAGCCAAGAGACAGCTAACTATGGCTACACCTTC. Translating gives CASSQETANYGYTF.

The chain uses TRBV11-2 and TRBJ2-5; D is possibly TRBD2 (5 bases). Germline values: CDR1 SGHAT, CDR2 FQNNGV. Trimming shortened V by 5 bases and J by 2 bases, and 12 bases separated the two germline ends. The CDR3 is 14 residues long. CDR3 sequence reads: CASSRPGFQETQYF. The CDR3 DNA sequence: TGTGCCAGCAGCCGCCCGGGGTTTCAAGAGACCCAGTACTTC.

The CDR3 here is CASSDRLAGPMDEQFF. CDR3 coding DNA: TGTGCCAGCAGTGATCGACTGGCGGGGCCTATGGATGAGCAGTTCTTC. The chain combines TRBV25-1 with TRBJ2-1; weak D call: TRBD2 (6 bases). The CDR3 length is 16 residues. From germline, CDR1 is MGHDK and CDR2 SYGVNS. The ends were cut back, 3 bases at V and 8 bases at J, with 20 bases in the middle.

CDR3 residues: CASSLQGVRNTEAFF. CDR3 coding DNA: TGTGCCAGCAGCCTCCAGGGTGTTAGGAACACTGAAGCTTTCTTT. The V call is TRBV6-6, the J call TRBJ1-1; perhaps TRBD1 as D (5 bases). The CDR3 has 15 amino acids. V was shortened by 6 bases and J by 1 base, with 15 bases between the two germline ends. Germline V gene sequence: CDR1 MNHNY, CDR2 SVGAGI (reference sequence).

The table lists this clone with a few counts. V usage is TRBV12-3 or TRBV12-4 and J usage is TRBJ1-1, with a possible D match to TRBD1 (5 bases). The CDR3 is 13 amino acids. Deletions cut 4 bases from V and 3 bases from J, with 9 bases between. The CDR3 DNA reads as TGTGCCAGCAGTTGGGGCATAGACACTGAAGCTTTCTTT. It codes for CASSWGIDTEAFF.

The CDR3 here is CASSVGRTGYGYTF. The CDR3 bases are TGTGCCAGCAGCGTAGGGAGGACAGGGTATGGCTACACCTTC. The chain uses TRBV9 and TRBJ1-2; 8 bases match TRBD1. This CDR3 has 14 residues. With V trimmed by 0 bases and J by 5 bases, 3 bases remained unmatched. Looked up from germline, CDR1 is SGDLS and CDR2 is YYNGEE.

The chain has TRBV27 and TRBJ2-5; D is possibly TRBD1 (5 bases). Between the trimmed V and J ends, which lost 6 bases and 5 bases, there was a span of 13 bases. The CDR3 loop spans 13 amino acids. Looked up from germline, CDR1 is MNHEY and CDR2 is SMNVEV (reference sequence). This chain's CDR3 is CASRHQGGETQYF. The CDR3 nucleotides are TGTGCCAGCAGACACCAGGGTGGGGAGACCCAGTACTTC.